This is a list of T cell receptor beta chains from one sample in a study of response to subunit inactivated influenza vaccine. From the RT-PCR reads, TCRdb called clonotypes with MiXCR, one entry per CDR3 protein. The sample carries roughly 630,000 distinct CDR3 sequences, 13% to 15% recorded once. Source: PBMCs from blood, taken 14 days before vaccination. The receptors here all came from a man aged 45 to 65 who received an inactivated influenza vaccine. CDR3s include the opening cysteine and the closing phenylalanine or tryptophan. D genes are given only for firm matches. Clone size is stated in some rows and not others, as once, few, many or a class when expanded.

j_call v_call d_call clone_size cdr3_nt cdr3_aa
TRBJ1-2 TRBV15 - few TGTGCCACCAGCACTCCGTATCCCATCTATGGCTACACCTTC CATSTPYPIYGYTF
TRBJ1-1 TRBV20-1 - many TGCAGTGCCCCCAAAGGGGGATGGGACACTGAAGCTTTCTTT CSAPKGGWDTEAFF
TRBJ1-2 TRBV5-1 - many TGCGCCAGCAGCCCAATTGGGGGCAGGGATAATGGCTACACCTTC CASSPIGGRDNGYTF
TRBJ2-1 TRBV6-2/TRBV6-3 - - TGTGCCAGCAGTGTGCGGGGTTACAATGAGCAGTTCTTC CASSVRGYNEQFF
TRBJ2-1 TRBV2 - many TGTGCCAGCAGTAAGGACAGAGGGCCCTACAATGAGCAGTTCTTC CASSKDRGPYNEQFF
TRBJ2-2 TRBV12-3/TRBV12-4 - few TGTGCCAGCAGGATACAGGAACACACCGGGGAGCTGTTTTTT CASRIQEHTGELFF
TRBJ2-7 TRBV7-9 - - TGTGCCAGCAGGGCTTCAGGGTTCGAGCAGTACTTC CASRASGFEQYF
TRBJ2-1 TRBV20-1 - few TGCAGTGCTAGGTTGGGATGGGGAGAGCAGTTCTTC CSARLGWGEQFF
TRBJ2-3 TRBV9 TRBD2 few TGTGCCAGCAGCGGGCGGGGGGGAGGCACAGATACGCAGTATTTT CASSGRGGGTDTQYF
TRBJ2-5 TRBV6-5 - - TGTGCCAGCAGTTGGGGCGGAGGCCTCCAAGAGACCCAGTACTTC CASSWGGGLQETQYF
TRBJ2-7 TRBV11-2 TRBD2 many TGTGCCAGCAGCTCGAGGACTAGCGGGGTCTACGAGCAGTACTTC CASSSRTSGVYEQYF
TRBJ2-5 TRBV20-1 - few TGCAGTGCCCGGACCCTAGAGACCCAGTACTTC CSARTLETQYF
TRBJ2-1 TRBV12-3/TRBV12-4 - many TGTGCCAGCAGGGGGACTCGCGCTACCCCCTACAATGAGCAGTTCTTC CASRGTRATPYNEQFF
TRBJ1-5 TRBV27 - few TGTGCCAGCAGTTTAGTCGTGGACCCACGCGGCCAGCCCCAGCATTTT CASSLVVDPRGQPQHF
TRBJ2-3 TRBV6-1 - - TGTGCCAGCAGTGAACCGGGGCGCGGGACAGATACGCAGTATTTT CASSEPGRGTDTQYF
TRBJ1-1 TRBV4-3 - - TGCGCCAGCAGCCAAGATGGGTCAGGGAAGGGCACTGAAGCTTTCTTT CASSQDGSGKGTEAFF
TRBJ1-4 TRBV7-8 - few TGTGCCAGCAGCTCGATTCAGGGACTGGGGGCTGAAAAACTGTTTTTT CASSSIQGLGAEKLFF
TRBJ2-1 TRBV6-1 TRBD2 few TGTGCCAGCAGGGGATTGGAGCGGGGGGGCTCCTACAATGAGCAGTTCTTC CASRGLERGGSYNEQFF
TRBJ2-3 TRBV4-3 - - TGCGCCAGCAGCCAAGATCGCAAGCGGGGCACAGATACGCAGTATTTT CASSQDRKRGTDTQYF
TRBJ1-6 TRBV12-3/TRBV12-4 - few TGTGCCAGCAACCCTGGGGGGGTTAGTTCACCCCTCCACTTT CASNPGGVSSPLHF
TRBJ1-2 TRBV28 TRBD1 - TGTGCCAGCAGTCCTAACAGGGGTTTTGGCTACACCTTC CASSPNRGFGYTF
TRBJ1-2 TRBV4-3 - - TGCGCCAGCAGCCAAGATGGGGGTCATGGCTACACCTTC CASSQDGGHGYTF
TRBJ2-2 TRBV9 - few TGTGCCAGCAGGGGGACCGCCGACGGCGGGGAGCTGTTTTTT CASRGTADGGELFF
TRBJ2-7 TRBV12-3/TRBV12-4 - - TGTGCCAGCAGTTTGACAGTTACTGGATACGAGCAGTACTTC CASSLTVTGYEQYF
TRBJ2-2 TRBV14 - few TGTGCCAGCAGCCAAGGAGGGACATACACCGGGGAGCTGTTTTTT CASSQGGTYTGELFF
TRBJ2-1 TRBV11-2 - few TGTGCCAGCAGCCAAGACACAGAGGGGTACAATGAGCAGTTCTTC CASSQDTEGYNEQFF
TRBJ1-2 TRBV12-3/TRBV12-4 - - TGTGCCAGCAGTCAGACGCCCGGCCGGGCTGGCTACACCTTC CASSQTPGRAGYTF
TRBJ2-6 TRBV28 TRBD1 - TGTGCCAGCAATGACAGGGGTCCTGGGGCCAACGTCCTGACTTTC CASNDRGPGANVLTF
TRBJ1-5 TRBV28 - many TGTGCCAGCAGTTTGTTGGCCAGTAGCAATCAGCCCCAGCATTTT CASSLLASSNQPQHF
TRBJ2-1 TRBV9 TRBD2 few TGTGCCAGCAGTTGGAGCGGGAGTTACAATGAGCAGTTCTTC CASSWSGSYNEQFF
TRBJ2-7 TRBV3-1 - few TGTGCCAGCAGCCACCGACCGCGGTCCTACGAGCAGTACTTC CASSHRPRSYEQYF
TRBJ2-3 TRBV4-2 - few TGTGCCAGCAGCCGGTCGGAACAGCCAGATACGCAGTATTTT CASSRSEQPDTQYF
TRBJ2-2 TRBV18 - few TGTGCCAGCACTAACCGGGGCCCCACCGGGGAGCTGTTTTTT CASTNRGPTGELFF
TRBJ2-1 TRBV9 TRBD2 - TGTGCCAGCAGCGTAGCCCCGGCCGGGGGGGTTAATGAGCAGTTCTTC CASSVAPAGGVNEQFF
TRBJ2-1 TRBV11-2 - - TGTGCCAGCAGCTTATACGAGGGAGCTGGCGTGAGTTCCAATGAGCAGTTCTTC CASSLYEGAGVSSNEQFF
TRBJ2-7 TRBV5-1 - - TGCGCCAGCAGCCCTTCCCAGGGGATGAGCCACGAGCAGTACTTC CASSPSQGMSHEQYF
TRBJ2-7 TRBV28 TRBD2 few TGTGCCAGCAGTCGACTAGCGGGAGACGAGCAGTACTTC CASSRLAGDEQYF
TRBJ2-1 TRBV9 - few TGTGCCAGCAGCTCCTCATGGGGGATCTCCTACAATGAGCAGTTCTTC CASSSSWGISYNEQFF
TRBJ2-7 TRBV20-1 TRBD2 - TGCAGTGCTAGAGGGGCTAGCGGGAGTGCCCCCTACGAGCAGTACTTC CSARGASGSAPYEQYF
TRBJ2-1 TRBV12-3/TRBV12-4 TRBD1 many TGTGCCAGCAGAGTAGAGTTTGGACAGGGGGGTTATGAGCAGTTCTTC CASRVEFGQGGYEQFF
TRBJ2-7 TRBV19 - - TGTGCCACCTCGGGGGTTGCCTACGAGCAGTACTTC CATSGVAYEQYF
TRBJ1-2 TRBV12-3/TRBV12-4 TRBD1 - TGTGCCAGCAGTTTAGCAAGGGCAGGGGGCCTTTATTTTAACTATGGCTACACCTTC CASSLARAGGLYFNYGYTF
TRBJ2-6 TRBV27 - - TGTGCCAGCAGTTTACCAGGCTCTGGGGCCAACGTCCTGACTTTC CASSLPGSGANVLTF
TRBJ2-5 TRBV6-5 TRBD1 - TGTGCCAGCAGTTACACCCCTCGACAGGGGTACCAAGAGACCCAGTACTTC CASSYTPRQGYQETQYF
TRBJ1-1 TRBV29-1 TRBD1 - TGCAGCGTGAAAAACAGGGGCCCAGTCCTGAACACTGAAGCTTTCTTT CSVKNRGPVLNTEAFF
TRBJ2-1 TRBV4-2 - - TGTGCCAGCAGCCAAGTTGCGGGGAAGACCAATGAGCAGTTCTTC CASSQVAGKTNEQFF
TRBJ1-2 TRBV11-2 TRBD1 - TGTGCCAGCAGCACCAACCGGGACAGGGGAGGCTACACCTTC CASSTNRDRGGYTF
TRBJ1-5 TRBV6-5 - few TGTGCCAGCAGTTACTCGCCACGAAATCAGCCCCAGCATTTT CASSYSPRNQPQHF
TRBJ2-1 TRBV5-1 TRBD2 - TGCGCCAGCAGCTCAGTGGGGTCTAGCGGCTACAATGAGCAGTTCTTC CASSSVGSSGYNEQFF
TRBJ2-3 TRBV12-3/TRBV12-4 - few TGTGCCGGTGGGGGGCGGAGTAGCACAGATACGCAGTATTTT CAGGGRSSTDTQYF
TRBJ2-3 TRBV11-2 - - TGTGCCAGCAGCCAAAGGGGTGGGACCCGAACCACAGATACGCAGTATTTT CASSQRGGTRTTDTQYF
TRBJ1-2 TRBV29-1 - - TGCAGCGTTACAGGGTACACCTTC CSVTGYTF